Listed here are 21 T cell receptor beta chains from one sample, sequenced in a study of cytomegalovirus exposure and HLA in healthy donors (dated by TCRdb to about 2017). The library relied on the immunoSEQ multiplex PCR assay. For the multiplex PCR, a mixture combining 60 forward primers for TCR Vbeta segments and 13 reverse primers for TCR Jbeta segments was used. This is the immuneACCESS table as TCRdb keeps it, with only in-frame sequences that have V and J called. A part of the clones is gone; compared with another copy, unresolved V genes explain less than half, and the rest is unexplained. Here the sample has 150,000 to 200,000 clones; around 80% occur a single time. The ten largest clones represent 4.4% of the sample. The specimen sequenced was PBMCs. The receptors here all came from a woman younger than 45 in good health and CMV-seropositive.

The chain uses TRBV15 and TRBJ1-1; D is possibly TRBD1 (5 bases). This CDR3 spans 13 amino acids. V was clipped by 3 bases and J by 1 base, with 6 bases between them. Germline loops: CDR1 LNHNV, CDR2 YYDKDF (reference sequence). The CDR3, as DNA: TGTGCCACCAGCAGCAGGGAGAACACTGAAGCTTTCTTT. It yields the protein CATSSRENTEAFF.

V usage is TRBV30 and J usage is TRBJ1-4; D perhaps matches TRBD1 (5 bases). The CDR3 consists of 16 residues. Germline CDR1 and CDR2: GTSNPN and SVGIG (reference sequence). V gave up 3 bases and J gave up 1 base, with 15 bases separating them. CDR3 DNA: TGTGCCTGGAGACGGGGGGGGACGGTAACTAATGAAAAACTGTTTTTT. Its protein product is CAWRRGGTVTNEKLFF.

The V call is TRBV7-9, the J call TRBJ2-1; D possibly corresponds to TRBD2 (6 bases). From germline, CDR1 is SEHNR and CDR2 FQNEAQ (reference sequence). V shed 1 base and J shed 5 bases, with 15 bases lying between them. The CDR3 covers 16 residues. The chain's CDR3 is CASSLGGTRTNNEQFF. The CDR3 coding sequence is TGTGCCAGCAGCTTAGGCGGGACTCGAACTAACAATGAGCAGTTCTTC.

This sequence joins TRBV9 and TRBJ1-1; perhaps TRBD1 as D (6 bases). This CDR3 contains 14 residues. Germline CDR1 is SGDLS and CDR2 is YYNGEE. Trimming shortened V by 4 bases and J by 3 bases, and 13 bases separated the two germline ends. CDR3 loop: CASSLPEGDTEAFF. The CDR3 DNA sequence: TGTGCCAGCAGCCTTCCAGAGGGGGACACTGAAGCTTTCTTT.

The CDR3: CASSQGTQNYGYTF. The CDR3 DNA is TGTGCCAGCAGCCAAGGGACACAGAACTATGGCTACACCTTC. V gene TRBV7-2 combines with J gene TRBJ1-2; D is possibly TRBD1 (6 bases). CDR1 is SGHTA and CDR2 is FQGNSA in the germline V gene. CDR3 length: 14 residues. Trimming stripped 5 bases from V and 2 bases from J, with 12 bases between.

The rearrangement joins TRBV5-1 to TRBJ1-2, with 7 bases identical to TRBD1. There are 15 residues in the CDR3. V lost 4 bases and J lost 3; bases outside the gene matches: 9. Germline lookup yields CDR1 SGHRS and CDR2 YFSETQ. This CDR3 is CASSPHSGTDYGYTF. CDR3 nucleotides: TGCGCCAGCAGCCCACACAGTGGGACAGACTATGGCTACACCTTC.

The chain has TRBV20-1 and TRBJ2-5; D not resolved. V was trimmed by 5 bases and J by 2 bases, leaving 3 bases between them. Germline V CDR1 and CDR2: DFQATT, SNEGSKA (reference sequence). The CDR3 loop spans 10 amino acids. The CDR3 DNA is TGCAGTGCTCTACAAGAGACCCAGTACTTC. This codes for CSALQETQYF.

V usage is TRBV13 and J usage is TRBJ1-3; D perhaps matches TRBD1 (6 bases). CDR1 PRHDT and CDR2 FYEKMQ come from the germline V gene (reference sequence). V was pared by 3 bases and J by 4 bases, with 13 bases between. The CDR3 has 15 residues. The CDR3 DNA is TGTGCCAGCAGCTTCGGGACACCGAGAGGAAACACCATATATTTT. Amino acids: CASSFGTPRGNTIYF.

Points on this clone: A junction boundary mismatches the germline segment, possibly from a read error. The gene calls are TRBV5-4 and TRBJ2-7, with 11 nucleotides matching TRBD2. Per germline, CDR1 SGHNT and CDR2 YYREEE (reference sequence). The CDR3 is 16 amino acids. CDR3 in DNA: TGTGCCAGCGGCTTGAAACTAGCGGGGGACCGGTACGAGCAGTACTTC. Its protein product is CASGLKLAGDRYEQYF.

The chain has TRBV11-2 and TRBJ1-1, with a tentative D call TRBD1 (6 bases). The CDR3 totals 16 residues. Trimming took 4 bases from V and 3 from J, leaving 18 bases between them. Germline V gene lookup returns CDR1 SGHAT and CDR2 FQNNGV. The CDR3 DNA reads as TGTGCCAGCAGCTACGGAACACAGGGCTATGACACTGAAGCTTTCTTT. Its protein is CASSYGTQGYDTEAFF.

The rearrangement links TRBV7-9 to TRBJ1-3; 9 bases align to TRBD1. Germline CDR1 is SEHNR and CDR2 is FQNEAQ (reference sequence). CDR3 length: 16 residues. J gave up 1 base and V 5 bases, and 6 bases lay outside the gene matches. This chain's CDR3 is CASSPRDRESGNTIYF. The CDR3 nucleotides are TGTGCCAGCAGCCCCAGGGACAGGGAATCTGGAAACACCATATATTTT. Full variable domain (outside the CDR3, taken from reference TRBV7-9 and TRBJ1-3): DTGVSQNPRHKITKRGQNVTFRCDPISEHNRLYWYRQTLGQGPEFLTYFQNEAQLEKSRLLSDRFSAERPKGSFSTLEIQRTEQGDSAMYLCASSPRDRESGNTIYFGEGSWLTVV.

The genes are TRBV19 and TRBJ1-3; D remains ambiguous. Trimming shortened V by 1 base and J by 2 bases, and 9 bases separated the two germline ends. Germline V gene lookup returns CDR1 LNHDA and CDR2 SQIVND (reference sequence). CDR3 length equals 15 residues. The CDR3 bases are TGTGCCAGTAGTATAGTCGAAGGAGCTGGAAACACCATATATTTT. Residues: CASSIVEGAGNTIYF.

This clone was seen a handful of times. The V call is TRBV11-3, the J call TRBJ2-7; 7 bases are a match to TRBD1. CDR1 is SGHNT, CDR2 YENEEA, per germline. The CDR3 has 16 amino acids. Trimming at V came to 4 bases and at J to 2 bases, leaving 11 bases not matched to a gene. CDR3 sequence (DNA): TGTGCCAGCAGCTACCTCTCCGGGACAGCCGCCTACGAGCAGTACTTC. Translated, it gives CASSYLSGTAAYEQYF.

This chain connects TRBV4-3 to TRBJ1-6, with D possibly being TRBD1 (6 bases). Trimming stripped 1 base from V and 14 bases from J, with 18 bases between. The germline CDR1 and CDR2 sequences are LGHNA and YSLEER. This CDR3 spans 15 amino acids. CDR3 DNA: TGCGCCAGCAGCCAAGGGACAGTATCCGTTGAGTCCCTCCACTTT. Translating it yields CASSQGTVSVESLHF.

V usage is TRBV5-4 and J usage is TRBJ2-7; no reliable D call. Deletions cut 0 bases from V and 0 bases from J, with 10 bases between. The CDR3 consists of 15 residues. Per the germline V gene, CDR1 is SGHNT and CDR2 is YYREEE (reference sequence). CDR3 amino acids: CASSLAGRSSYEQYF. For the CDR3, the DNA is TGTGCCAGCAGCTTGGCGGGTAGAAGCTCCTACGAGCAGTACTTC.

The CDR3 here is CASSFGTSGIPNGDEQFF. The CDR3 nucleotides read TGTGCCAGCAGCTTTGGGACTAGCGGGATCCCCAACGGGGATGAGCAGTTCTTC. The chain has TRBV11-2 and TRBJ2-1; TRBD2 agrees at 13 bases. After removal of 3 bases from V and 8 bases from J, the junction contained 13 bases not matched to a gene. The germline V gene has CDR1 SGHAT and CDR2 FQNNGV. The CDR3 runs 18 residues. The whole variable domain, filled in from reference TRBV11-2 and TRBJ2-1, reads EAGVAQSPRYKIIEKRQSVAFWCNPISGHATLYWYQQILGQGPKLLIQFQNNGVVDDSQLPKDRFSAERLKGVDSTLKIQPAKLEDSAVYLCASSFGTSGIPNGDEQFFGPGTRLTVL.

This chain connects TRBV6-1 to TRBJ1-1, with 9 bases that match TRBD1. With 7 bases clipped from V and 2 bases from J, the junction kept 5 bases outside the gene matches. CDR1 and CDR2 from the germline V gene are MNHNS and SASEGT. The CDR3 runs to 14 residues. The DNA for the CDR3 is TGTGCCAGCAATACAGGGGGCGGAAACACTGAAGCTTTCTTT. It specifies CASNTGGGNTEAFF.

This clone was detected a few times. The CDR3 nucleotides are TGTGCCAGCAGAACTGCCACTGCCCGTCAGTACTTC. This codes for CASRTATARQYF. The chain carries TRBV27 and TRBJ2-4; D not certain. Germline V gene sequence: CDR1 MNHEY, CDR2 SMNVEV (reference sequence). Trimming removed 6 bases from V and 12 bases from J, with 15 bases in between. The CDR3 loop spans 12 amino acids.

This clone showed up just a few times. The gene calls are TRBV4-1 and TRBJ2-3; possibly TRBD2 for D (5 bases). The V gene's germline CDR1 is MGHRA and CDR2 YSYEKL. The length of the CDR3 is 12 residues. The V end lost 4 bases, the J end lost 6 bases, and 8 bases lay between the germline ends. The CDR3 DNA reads TGCGCCAGCAGCCCTAGCAGGGATACGCAGTATTTT. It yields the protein CASSPSRDTQYF.

The CDR3 sequence: CASSQDIEGFEQYF. The CDR3 DNA reads TGTGCCAGCAGCCAAGATATCGAGGGTTTCGAGCAGTACTTC. V gene TRBV4-2 combines with J gene TRBJ2-7, with a possible D match to TRBD2 (5 bases). V was shortened by 0 bases and J by 6 bases, with 12 bases between the two germline ends. This CDR3 is 14 amino acids long. CDR1 and CDR2 (germline): LGHNA, YNFKEQ.

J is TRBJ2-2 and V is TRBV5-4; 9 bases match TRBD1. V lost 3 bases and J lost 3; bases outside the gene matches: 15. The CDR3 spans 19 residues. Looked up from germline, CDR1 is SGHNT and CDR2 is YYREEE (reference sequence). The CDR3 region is CASSSVPGQGFEYTGELFF. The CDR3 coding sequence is TGTGCCAGCAGCTCAGTACCGGGACAGGGTTTTGAGTACACCGGGGAGCTGTTTTTT.